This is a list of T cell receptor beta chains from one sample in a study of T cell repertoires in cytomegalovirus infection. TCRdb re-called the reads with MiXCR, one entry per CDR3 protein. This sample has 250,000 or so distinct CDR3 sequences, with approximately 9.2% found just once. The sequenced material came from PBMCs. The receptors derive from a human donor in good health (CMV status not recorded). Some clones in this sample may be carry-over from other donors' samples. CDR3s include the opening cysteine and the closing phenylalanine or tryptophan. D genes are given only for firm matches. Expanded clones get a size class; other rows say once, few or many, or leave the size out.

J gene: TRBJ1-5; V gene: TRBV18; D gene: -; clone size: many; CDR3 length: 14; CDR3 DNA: TGTGCCAGCTCACCCGACACTAGTGATCAGCCCCAGCATTTT; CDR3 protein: CASSPDTSDQPQHF
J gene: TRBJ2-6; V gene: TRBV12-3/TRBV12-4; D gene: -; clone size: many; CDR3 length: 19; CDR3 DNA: TGTGCCAGCAGTTTAAAAATGGGGCAGCTGAGCTCTGGGGCCAACGTCCTGACTTTC; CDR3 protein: CASSLKMGQLSSGANVLTF
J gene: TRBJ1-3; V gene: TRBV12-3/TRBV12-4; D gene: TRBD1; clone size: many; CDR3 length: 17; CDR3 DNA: TGTGCCAGCAGTCCGCGACAGGGTCTGAGCTCTGGAAACACCATATATTTT; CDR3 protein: CASSPRQGLSSGNTIYF
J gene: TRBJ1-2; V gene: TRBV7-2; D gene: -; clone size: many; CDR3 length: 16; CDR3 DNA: TGTGCCAGCAGCTTAGGGGCCGAGGGGCGAGTCTATGGCTACACCTTC; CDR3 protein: CASSLGAEGRVYGYTF
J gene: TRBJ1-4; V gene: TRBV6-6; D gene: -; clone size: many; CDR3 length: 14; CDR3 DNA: TGTGCCAGCAGTTACGGGCGGACTAATGAAAAACTGTTTTTT; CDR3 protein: CASSYGRTNEKLFF
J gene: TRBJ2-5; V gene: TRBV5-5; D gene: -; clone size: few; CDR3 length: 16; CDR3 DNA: TGTGCCAGCAGCTTGGTAACCGGGACGGGTTTGGGGACCCAGTACTTC; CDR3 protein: CASSLVTGTGLGTQYF
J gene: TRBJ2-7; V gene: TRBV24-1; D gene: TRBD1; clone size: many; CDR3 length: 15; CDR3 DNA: TGTGCCACCAGTGATTCCAGACAGGGGCATGGCGAGCAGTACTTC; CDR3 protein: CATSDSRQGHGEQYF
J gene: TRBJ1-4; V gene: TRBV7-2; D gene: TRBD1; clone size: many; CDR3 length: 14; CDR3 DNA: TGTGCCAGCAGCTCGACAGGGTTTGGTGAAAAACTGTTTTTT; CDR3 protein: CASSSTGFGEKLFF
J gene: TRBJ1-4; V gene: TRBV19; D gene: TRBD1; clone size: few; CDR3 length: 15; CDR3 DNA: TGTGCCAGTAAGGGGGCATGGTCGACTAATGAAAAACTGTTTTTT; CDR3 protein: CASKGAWSTNEKLFF
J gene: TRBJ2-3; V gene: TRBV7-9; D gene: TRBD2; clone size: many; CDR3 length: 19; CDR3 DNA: TGTGCCAGCAGCCCGGGGGGGGTTGGCGGGCGGCCTTCGACAGATACGCAGTATTTT; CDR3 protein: CASSPGGVGGRPSTDTQYF
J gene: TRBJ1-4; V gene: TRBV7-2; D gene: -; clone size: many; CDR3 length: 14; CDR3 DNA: TGTGCCAGCAGCTTGGACTCCTTTGGGGAAAAACTGTTTTTT; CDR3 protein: CASSLDSFGEKLFF
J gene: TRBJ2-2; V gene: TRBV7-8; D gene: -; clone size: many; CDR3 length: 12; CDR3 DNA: TGTGCCAGCAGCCGTGAGCTCGGGGAGCTGTTTTTT; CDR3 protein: CASSRELGELFF
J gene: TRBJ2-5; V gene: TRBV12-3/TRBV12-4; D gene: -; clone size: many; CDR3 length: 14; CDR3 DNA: TGTGCCAGCAGTTTCGGGCTAGCAGAAGAGACCCAGTACTTC; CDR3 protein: CASSFGLAEETQYF
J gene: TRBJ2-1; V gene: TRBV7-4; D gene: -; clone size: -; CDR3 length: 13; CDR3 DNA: TGTGCCAGCAGCTTAGTAGCTGCGGTAGAGCAGTTCTTC; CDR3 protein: CASSLVAAVEQFF
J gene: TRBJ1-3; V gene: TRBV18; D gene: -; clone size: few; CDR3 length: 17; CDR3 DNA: TGTGCCAGCTCACCACCAAGGACAGTTAACTCGGGAAACACCATATATTTT; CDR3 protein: CASSPPRTVNSGNTIYF
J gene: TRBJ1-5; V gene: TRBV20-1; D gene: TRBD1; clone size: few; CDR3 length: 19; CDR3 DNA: TGCAGTGCTAGAACCCGATCCGGGACAGGGGGTTTAGTAAATCAGCCCCAGCATTTT; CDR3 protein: CSARTRSGTGGLVNQPQHF
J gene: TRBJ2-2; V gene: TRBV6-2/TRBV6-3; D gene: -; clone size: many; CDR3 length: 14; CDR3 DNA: TGTGCCAGCCGTGGCGGAGGGTTTTCGGGGGAGCTGTTTTTT; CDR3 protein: CASRGGGFSGELFF
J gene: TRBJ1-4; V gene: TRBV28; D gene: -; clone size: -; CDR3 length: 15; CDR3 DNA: TGTGCCAGCTACCCCAGGGGTAACATTATGGGAAAACTGTTTTTT; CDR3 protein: CASYPRGNIMGKLFF
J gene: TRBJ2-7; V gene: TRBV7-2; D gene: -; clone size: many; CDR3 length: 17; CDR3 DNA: TGTGCCAGCAGCTTATCCGGAGCTAGCGCCGGTGAGAACGAGCAGTACTTC; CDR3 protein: CASSLSGASAGENEQYF
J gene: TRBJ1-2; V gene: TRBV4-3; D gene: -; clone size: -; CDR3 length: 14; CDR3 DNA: TGCGCCAGCAGCCAAGATGTAGATAACTATGGCTACACCTTC; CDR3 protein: CASSQDVDNYGYTF
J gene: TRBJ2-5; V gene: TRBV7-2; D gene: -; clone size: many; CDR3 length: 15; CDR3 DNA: TGTGCCAGCAGCTTAAGGCAGGGGCGAGGGGAGACCCAGTACTTC; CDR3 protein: CASSLRQGRGETQYF